The 18 T cell receptor beta chains in this list originate from one sample, sequenced in a study of CD8+CD57+ T cells in acquired aplastic anemia. The sequenced patients had an expansion of CD8+CD57+ cells seen by flow cytometry. Template material for TCR beta VDJ and CDR3 profiling consisted of genomic DNA. Each CDR3 protein gets one entry after TCRdb re-called the reads with MiXCR. The profile shows roughly 180,000 distinct CDR3 sequences, about three fifths of them singletons. Input material: sorted CD4+, CD8+, or CD8+CD57+ T cells (not recorded which) from PBMCs. The receptors derive from a human donor with aplastic anemia.

Concerning this clonotype itself: A single base separates this from a much larger clone, so it may be a read error. The rearrangement joins TRBV4-1 to TRBJ1-1; 7 bases agree with TRBD1. Germline CDR1 is MGHRA and CDR2 is YSYEKL. CDR3 length: 15 residues. In nucleotides, the CDR3 is TGCGCCAGCAACCAATTCACCGGGACAGCCTATGAAGCTTTCTTT. Translating gives CASNQFTGTAYEAFF.

The V gene is TRBV10-1, the J gene TRBJ1-3; possibly TRBD1 for D (5 bases). V was clipped by 10 bases and J by 8 bases, with 6 bases between them. The CDR3 runs 9 residues. Germline values: CDR1 WNHNN, CDR2 SYGVQD (reference sequence). CDR3 residues: CAKGDTIYF. CDR3 bases: TGCGCCAAAGGGGACACCATATATTTT.

To note about this clonotype: A junction end diverges from the germline sequence, so it may reflect a read error. The chain has TRBV28 and TRBJ2-7; D possibly corresponds to TRBD1 (5 bases). CDR1 MDHEN and CDR2 SYDVKM come from the germline V gene. This CDR3 spans 15 amino acids. The CDR3 nucleotides are TGTGCCAGCAGCGCCCAACAGGAAACTCCCTACGAGCAGTACTTT. This sequence encodes CASSAQQETPYEQYF.

The chain carries TRBV2 and TRBJ1-5; D not certain. The V end lost 5 bases, the J end lost 0 bases, and 11 bases lay between the germline ends. CDR3 length: 15 amino acids. Germline CDR1 and CDR2: SNHLY and FYNNEI. The CDR3: CASSTTGNSNQPQHF. Written as DNA, the CDR3 is TGTGCCAGCAGTACTACCGGGAATAGCAATCAGCCCCAGCATTTT.

V and J are TRBV5-1 and TRBJ1-4, with D uncertain. CDR1 is SGHRS and CDR2 is YFSETQ in the germline V gene. V lost 6 bases to trimming and J lost 6 bases, with 15 bases between them. The CDR3 extends over 14 amino acids. The CDR3 loop reads CASKAGGFDEKLFF. The CDR3 bases are TGCGCCAGCAAGGCTGGAGGGTTTGATGAAAAACTGTTTTTT.

The CDR3 coding sequence is TGTGCCAGCAGTGAAGAAGTAAATCAGCCCCAGCATTTT. Protein product: CASSEEVNQPQHF. The chain has TRBV6-4 and TRBJ1-5; D is unresolved. The CDR3 loop spans 13 amino acids. V gave up 3 bases and J gave up 4 bases, with 7 bases separating them. Germline V gene data show CDR1 as MRHNA and CDR2 as SNTAGT.

CDR3 nucleotides: TGCGCCAGCACGAACAGACTGAACACTGAAGCTTTCTTT. Translation: CASTNRLNTEAFF. This sequence joins TRBV5-1 and TRBJ1-1; D call uncertain. The length of the CDR3 is 13 residues. Germline CDR1 is SGHRS and CDR2 is YFSETQ. Trimming cost V 6 bases and J 0 bases, with 9 bases left between them. Supplemented by reference TRBV5-1 and TRBJ1-1, the full variable domain reads KAGVTQTPRYLIKTRGQQVTLSCSPISGHRSVSWYQQTPGQGLQFLFEYFSETQRNKGNFPGRFSGRQFSNSRSEMNVSTLELGDSALYLCASTNRLNTEAFFGQGTRLTVV.

The chain employs TRBV10-3 and TRBJ1-1, with D possibly TRBD1 on 5 matching bases. The germline CDR1 and CDR2 sequences are ENHRY and SYGVKD. The CDR3 is 13 residues long. V lost 4 bases, J lost 4 bases, and 10 bases lay in between. This chain's CDR3 is CAISVGGRTEAFF. In DNA form, the CDR3 reads TGTGCCATCAGTGTCGGGGGACGCACTGAAGCTTTCTTT.

This chain connects TRBV10-3 to TRBJ1-2; 7 bases are shared with TRBD1. The CDR3 covers 15 residues. From germline, CDR1 is ENHRY and CDR2 SYGVKD. With V trimmed by 4 bases and J by 4 bases, 9 bases remained unmatched. The CDR3 protein is CAISGWDRLRYGYTF. The DNA of the CDR3 is TGTGCCATCAGTGGATGGGACAGACTTCGCTATGGCTACACCTTC.

The genes are TRBV5-6 and TRBJ2-3; tentative D call: TRBD2 (5 bases). Germline CDR1 is SGHDT and CDR2 is YYEEEE. Trimming left V 4 bases short and J 2 bases short, with 26 bases between. The CDR3 consists of 19 residues. The CDR3 is CASSTLGISLGHLTDTQYF. The DNA of the CDR3 is TGTGCCAGCAGCACACTAGGGATTTCCCTAGGGCATCTCACAGATACGCAGTATTTT.

The genes are TRBV5-5 and TRBJ2-5, with TRBD2 identical over 10 bases. Per germline, CDR1 SGHKS and CDR2 YYEKEE (reference sequence). J was trimmed by 10 bases and V by 2 bases; bases with no gene match: 2. The CDR3 spans 12 residues. For the CDR3, the DNA is TGTGCCAGCAGCTTAGCGGGGGGGTACCAGTACTTC. This encodes CASSLAGGYQYF.

On this clonotype itself: A junction end diverges from the germline sequence, so it may reflect a read error. The genes are TRBV12-3 or TRBV12-4 and TRBJ1-1; no clear D gene. The CDR3 covers 13 residues. CDR3 residues: CASSPPVNTEAFF. The CDR3 DNA sequence: TGTGCCAGCAGTCCACCTGTGAACACTGAGGCTTTCTTT.

The rearrangement uses TRBV20-1 and TRBJ2-3; possible D gene TRBD2, 6 bases. The CDR3 contains 15 residues. The ends were cut back, 5 bases at V and 2 bases at J, with 17 bases in the middle. CDR1 is DFQATT and CDR2 is SNEGSKA in the germline V gene (reference sequence). Here the CDR3 reads CSAWDPSEYTDTQYF. The CDR3 DNA sequence: TGCAGTGCTTGGGACCCTAGCGAGTACACAGATACGCAGTATTTT.

This clonotype was recorded many times. The chain is built from TRBV6-1 and TRBJ1-1; D possibly corresponds to TRBD1 (5 bases). Germline-derived CDR1 and CDR2 are MNHNS and SASEGT. V lost 6 bases to trimming and J lost 2 bases, with 13 bases between them. The CDR3 sequence is 14 residues long. The CDR3 loop is CASSELRGNTEAFF. The CDR3, as DNA: TGTGCCAGCAGCGAGTTAAGGGGAAACACTGAAGCTTTCTTT.

The chain combines TRBV6-4 with TRBJ2-3; 11 bases align to TRBD1. The CDR3 contains 15 residues. V lost 4 bases, J lost 1 base, and 1 base stayed unmatched. Germline CDR1 is MRHNA and CDR2 is SNTAGT. CDR3 loop: CASSGGQGGTDTQYF. In DNA form, the CDR3 reads TGTGCCAGCAGTGGGGGACAGGGGGGCACAGATACGCAGTATTTT.

This rearrangement joins TRBV29-1 to TRBJ1-1; D unresolved. Germline V lookup: CDR1 SQVTM, CDR2 ANQGSEA. This CDR3 has 13 residues. The V end lost 7 bases, the J end lost 4 bases, and 16 bases lay between the germline ends. The CDR3 here is CSARTDPVTEAFF. The CDR3 region has the DNA TGCAGCGCACGGACGGACCCAGTCACTGAAGCTTTCTTT.

This chain joins TRBV2 and TRBJ2-7; D is uncertain. From germline, CDR1 is SNHLY and CDR2 FYNNEI. V gave up 7 bases and J gave up 9 bases, with 19 bases separating them. The CDR3 extends over 13 amino acids. This chain's CDR3 is CASTPWVVRGQYF. CDR3 nucleotide sequence: TGTGCCAGCACCCCCTGGGTGGTCCGCGGGCAGTACTTC. The entire variable domain, with the rest obtained from reference TRBV2 and TRBJ2-7, is as follows: EPEVTQTPSHQVTQMGQEVILRCVPISNHLYFYWYRQILGQKVEFLVSFYNNEISEKSEIFDDQFSVERPDGSNFTLKIRSTKLEDSAMYFCASTPWVVRGQYFGPGTRLTVT.

This clonotype was seen once. The chain uses TRBV19 and TRBJ2-3; 7 positions match TRBD2. The germline gives CDR1 LNHDA, CDR2 SQIVND (reference sequence). This CDR3 has 14 amino acids. The J segment lost 7 bases and the V segment lost 8 bases, leaving 12 bases of the junction unmatched. This CDR3 is CASDPAGLGNTQYF. The CDR3 nucleotides read TGTGCCAGTGACCCAGCGGGACTGGGAAATACGCAGTATTTT. The variable domain in full, with the rest retrieved from reference TRBV19 and TRBJ2-3, is DGGITQSPKYLFRKEGQNVTLSCEQNLNHDAMYWYRQDPGQGLRLIYYSQIVNDFQKGDIAEGYSVSREKKESFPLTVTSAQKNPTAFYLCASDPAGLGNTQYFGPGTRLTVL.